This TCR beta chain was found in a study of cytomegalovirus exposure and HLA in healthy donors. Study-level results: Analysis was performed later, and it showed HLA-associated TCR beta chains to be more clonally expanded than equally common others. Cytomegalovirus association was listed for around 170 TCR beta chains. There were reportedly fewer N-insertions in an Asian-associated ancestry cluster than the roughly 670-donor mean, in a later analysis.

The donors were healthy bone marrow donors. In the case of this clone: The antigen is unknown.

With 60 Vbeta and 13 Jbeta primers, the PCR was carried out. Profiling relied on immunoSEQ multiplex PCR, and the TCRdb table lists in-frame clones only, not all of them. Of 150,000 or so clones in the sample, 74% are singletons; the top ten hold 2.1%. Trimming removed 9 bases at V and 6 bases at J, with 12 bases between. Germline CDR1 LNHDA, CDR2 SQIVND (reference sequence). CDR3 length: 12 amino acids. V and J are TRBV19 and TRBJ1-5, with a possible D match to TRBD1 (5 bases). This TCR came from a man younger than 45 in good health and CMV-seronegative. Sample: PBMCs. The CDR3 protein is CASTQGFQPQHF. For the CDR3, the DNA is TGTGCCAGCACCCAGGGATTTCAGCCCCAGCATTTT.